One sample yielded the 21 T cell receptor beta chains listed below, sequenced in a study of high-grade serous ovarian cancer treatment subgroups. The tumor samples were collected prior to definitive surgery or chemotherapy. Profiling relied on immunoSEQ multiplex PCR, and the TCRdb table lists in-frame clones only, not all of them. This table has 4,800 or so clones, 65% to 70% appearing once. Sequencing was carried out using tumor tissue. The source of these receptors is a human donor with high-grade serous ovarian cancer.

The gene calls are TRBV10-3 and TRBJ1-2; TRBD1 might be the D (5 bases). The CDR3 loop spans 12 amino acids. CDR1 is ENHRY and CDR2 is SYGVKD in the germline V gene. V dropped 6 bases and J dropped 6 bases, with 11 bases sitting between them. The CDR3 protein is CAISPMGDGYTF. The CDR3, as DNA: TGTGCCATCAGCCCGATGGGGGATGGCTACACCTTC.

V and J are TRBV7-2 and TRBJ2-7; 8 nucleotides match TRBD2. CDR1 is SGHTA, CDR2 FQGNSA, per germline. Trimming at V came to 2 bases and at J to 4 bases, leaving 7 bases not matched to a gene. This CDR3 is built from 15 residues. CDR3 loop: CASSLSGPSGYEQYV. CDR3 in DNA: TGTGCCAGCAGCTTATCGGGGCCTAGCGGGTACGAGCAGTACGTC.

This clone was detected only a few times. This chain links TRBV18 with TRBJ1-3; D possibly corresponds to TRBD1 (6 bases). The CDR3 runs 15 residues. Looked up from germline, CDR1 is KGHSH and CDR2 is LQKENI. The germline V and J ends were trimmed by 7 bases and 2 bases, with 15 bases remaining between them. CDR3 protein: CASLEDRRTGNTIYF. The CDR3, as DNA: TGTGCCAGCTTGGAGGACAGAAGAACTGGAAACACCATATATTTT.

CDR3 sequence: CASSLVLRGLTTGELFF. In nucleotides, the CDR3 is TGTGCCAGCAGCTTAGTTCTTAGGGGACTTACGACCGGGGAGCTGTTTTTT. This chain joins TRBV11-2 and TRBJ2-2; weak D call: TRBD2 (6 bases). The CDR3 length is 17 residues. V lost 1 base and J lost 5, with 17 bases in between. Germline V gene sequence: CDR1 SGHAT, CDR2 FQNNGV.

The chain joins TRBV10-2 to TRBJ1-6; D unclear. The length of the CDR3 is 15 residues. V was pared by 6 bases and J by 6 bases, with 15 bases between. Germline assignment: CDR1 WSHSY and CDR2 SAAADI. The CDR3 DNA reads TGCGCCAGCAGCGATGCTGGAGGTTCTAATTCACCCCTCCACTTT. It translates to CASSDAGGSNSPLHF.

The V gene is TRBV7-3, the J gene TRBJ2-7; TRBD2 matches 7 bases. Germline lookup yields CDR1 SGHTA and CDR2 FQGTGA. V was clipped by 5 bases and J by 6 bases; unmatched bases: 13. The CDR3 has 15 amino acids. DNA for the CDR3: TGTGCCAGCAGCCCGATTCCCGGGACTACCGTCGAGCAGTACTTC. Translating it yields CASSPIPGTTVEQYF.

The chain combines TRBV5-1 with TRBJ2-1; 12 nucleotides match TRBD2. Germline values: CDR1 SGHRS, CDR2 YFSETQ. The CDR3 contains 15 residues. Losses at the gene ends were 4 bases for V and 7 bases for J; bases not matched to a gene: 6. The CDR3 region has the DNA TGCGCCAGCAGCCTACTAGCGGGAGGCAATAATGAGCAGTTCTTC. It codes for CASSLLAGGNNEQFF.

V and J are TRBV11-2 and TRBJ1-1, with D hard to call. V lost 3 bases and J lost 1, with 12 bases in between. The germline CDR1 and CDR2 sequences are SGHAT and FQNNGV. The CDR3 is 15 residues long. The CDR3 is CASSFRPVKNTEAFF. CDR3 bases: TGTGCCAGCAGCTTCCGACCAGTGAAGAACACTGAAGCTTTCTTT.

The rearrangement links TRBV10-1 to TRBJ2-1; 14 bases line up with TRBD2. CDR1 and CDR2 (germline): WNHNN, SYGVQD (reference sequence). V was clipped by 2 bases and J by 1 base; unmatched bases: 4. This CDR3 region has 18 residues. As DNA, the CDR3 is TGCGCCAGCAGTGAGGGGACTAGCGGGAGACGGTCCTACAATGAGCAGTTCTTC. Its protein product is CASSEGTSGRRSYNEQFF.

This chain joins TRBV28 and TRBJ2-2; 11 nucleotides align to TRBD1. V shed 2 bases and J 8 bases; nucleotides not matched to a gene: 7. The V gene's germline CDR1 is MDHEN and CDR2 SYDVKM. The CDR3 loop spans 16 amino acids. The chain's CDR3 is CASSLPGQGAMGELFF. CDR3 DNA sequence: TGTGCCAGCAGTTTACCCGGACAGGGGGCTATGGGGGAGCTGTTTTTT. Complete variable domain (other parts from reference TRBV28 and TRBJ2-2): DVKVTQSSRYLVKRTGEKVFLECVQDMDHENMFWYRQDPGLGLRLIYFSYDVKMKEKGDIPEGYSVSREKKERFSLILESASTNQTSMYLCASSLPGQGAMGELFFGEGSRLTVL.

The chain combines TRBV6-6 with TRBJ2-1, with unresolved D. With 5 bases removed from V and 7 bases from J, the gap between germline ends came to 6 bases. CDR3 length equals 11 residues. The germline V gene encodes CDR1 MNHNY and CDR2 SVGAGI (reference sequence). This CDR3 is CASSELNEQFF. The CDR3 bases are TGTGCCAGCAGTGAACTTAATGAGCAGTTCTTC.

The rearrangement links TRBV7-9 to TRBJ2-1; no clear D gene. The CDR3 runs 14 residues. The V gene lost 0 bases and the J gene lost 6 bases, with 9 bases spanning the gap. Germline lookup yields CDR1 SEHNR and CDR2 FQNEAQ (reference sequence). The CDR3: CASSLALLVNEQFF. For the CDR3, the DNA is TGTGCCAGCAGCTTAGCGCTCCTAGTCAATGAGCAGTTCTTC. Looking up the rest from reference TRBV7-9 and TRBJ2-1 gives the full variable domain: DTGVSQNPRHKITKRGQNVTFRCDPISEHNRLYWYRQTLGQGPEFLTYFQNEAQLEKSRLLSDRFSAERPKGSFSTLEIQRTEQGDSAMYLCASSLALLVNEQFFGPGTRLTVL.

This chain connects TRBV5-5 to TRBJ2-5, with TRBD2 matching 8 bases. Germline loops: CDR1 SGHKS, CDR2 YYEKEE (reference sequence). After removal of 4 bases from V and 0 bases from J, the junction contained 8 bases not matched to a gene. This CDR3 contains 16 residues. The CDR3 bases are TGTGCCAGCAGCCAGGCGGGGGGCAGTTACCAAGAGACCCAGTACTTC. It translates to CASSQAGGSYQETQYF. The entire variable domain, with the rest obtained from reference TRBV5-5 and TRBJ2-5, is as follows: DAGVTQSPTHLIKTRGQQVTLRCSPISGHKSVSWYQQVLGQGPQFIFQYYEKEERGRGNFPDRFSARQFPNYSSELNVNALLLGDSALYLCASSQAGGSYQETQYFGPGTRLLVL.

The chain has TRBV10-2 and TRBJ1-6; weak D call: TRBD1 (5 bases). CDR1 WSHSY and CDR2 SAAADI come from the germline V gene. The ends were cut back, 6 bases at V and 6 bases at J, with 9 bases in the middle. CDR3 size: 13 residues. Written as DNA, the CDR3 is TGCGCCAGCAGCGGGGACGGTAATTCACCCCTCCACTTT. Translating gives CASSGDGNSPLHF.

The chain has TRBV7-9 and TRBJ2-3; the match to TRBD2 covers 7 bases. The CDR3 is 15 amino acids. V trimming: 6 bases; J trimming: 6 bases; junction bases outside the gene matches: 12. Germline V gene lookup returns CDR1 SEHNR and CDR2 FQNEAQ (reference sequence). DNA of the CDR3: TGTGCCAGCAGTCCTCCCCACGGGGAGGGGGATACGCAGTATTTT. Its translation is CASSPPHGEGDTQYF. The whole variable domain, remainder taken from reference TRBV7-9 and TRBJ2-3, is DTGVSQNPRHKITKRGQNVTFRCDPISEHNRLYWYRQTLGQGPEFLTYFQNEAQLEKSRLLSDRFSAERPKGSFSTLEIQRTEQGDSAMYLCASSPPHGEGDTQYFGPGTRLTVL.

The chain couples TRBV11-2 to TRBJ2-2, with D perhaps given as TRBD1 or TRBD2 (5 bases each). There are 14 residues in the CDR3. Per the germline V gene, CDR1 is SGHAT and CDR2 is FQNNGV. The germline V and J ends were trimmed by 5 bases and 2 bases, with 9 bases remaining between them. The CDR3 region has the DNA TGTGCCAGCAGCCGGGGACCAAACACCGGGGAGCTGTTTTTT. Residues: CASSRGPNTGELFF. Full variable domain (outside the CDR3, taken from reference TRBV11-2 and TRBJ2-2): EAGVAQSPRYKIIEKRQSVAFWCNPISGHATLYWYQQILGQGPKLLIQFQNNGVVDDSQLPKDRFSAERLKGVDSTLKIQPAKLEDSAVYLCASSRGPNTGELFFGEGSRLTVL.

J is TRBJ1-6 and V is TRBV7-8; D is unresolved. From germline, CDR1 is SGHVS and CDR2 FQNEAQ. This CDR3 has 15 residues. Trimming pared 5 bases from V and 4 bases from J, leaving 12 bases between. This CDR3 is CASSARTEYNSPLHF. The CDR3 region has the DNA TGTGCCAGCAGCGCGAGGACGGAGTATAATTCACCCCTCCACTTT.

This clone was picked up one time. The chain employs TRBV6-5 and TRBJ1-5; 7 nucleotides align to TRBD1. The trim removed 5 bases at V and 5 bases at J, leaving 9 bases unmatched. Germline values: CDR1 MNHEY, CDR2 SVGAGI. The CDR3 spans 15 residues. In DNA, the CDR3 is TGTGCCAGCAGTCCCAGGGGGGGCCCCGATCAGCCCCAGCATTTT. Protein: CASSPRGGPDQPQHF.

By share, this clone counts as large. The gene calls are TRBV6-5 and TRBJ2-3; no clear D gene. V lost 5 bases to trimming and J lost 2 bases, with 11 bases between them. The CDR3 spans 14 residues. CDR1 and CDR2 (germline): MNHEY, SVGAGI. The CDR3 sequence: CASSEFYPTDTQYF. The CDR3 region has the DNA TGTGCCAGCAGTGAATTTTACCCCACAGATACGCAGTATTTT.

This chain connects TRBV21-1 to TRBJ2-7; TRBD2, the table's D call, was not compared with the DNA. TRBV21-1 is tagged as a pseudogene. The CDR3 spans 12 residues. The DNA of the CDR3 is TGTGCCAGCAGCAAAGGTCGTCACGAGCAGTACTTC. Its protein product is CASSKGRHEQYF.

This clone was detected only a few times. V usage is TRBV7-9 and J usage is TRBJ2-1; 13 nucleotides align to TRBD2. The CDR3 is 14 amino acids. Germline CDR1 reads SEHNR; CDR2 reads FQNEAQ (reference sequence). The V gene end was trimmed by 5 bases and the J gene end by 9 bases; junction bases not matched to a gene: 4. CDR3 sequence: CASSGTSGMVEQFF. CDR3 coding DNA: TGTGCCAGCAGCGGGACTAGCGGGATGGTTGAGCAGTTCTTC.